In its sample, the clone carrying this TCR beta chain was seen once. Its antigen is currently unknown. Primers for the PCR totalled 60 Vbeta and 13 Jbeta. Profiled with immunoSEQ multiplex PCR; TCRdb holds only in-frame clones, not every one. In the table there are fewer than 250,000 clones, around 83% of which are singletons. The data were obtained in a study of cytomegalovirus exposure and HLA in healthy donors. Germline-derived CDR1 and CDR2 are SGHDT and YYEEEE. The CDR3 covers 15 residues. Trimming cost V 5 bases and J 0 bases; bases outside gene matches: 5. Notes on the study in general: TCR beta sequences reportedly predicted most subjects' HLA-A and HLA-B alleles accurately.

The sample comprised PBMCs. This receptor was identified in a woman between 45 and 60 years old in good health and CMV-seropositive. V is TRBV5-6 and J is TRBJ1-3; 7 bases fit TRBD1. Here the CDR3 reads CASRSRGSSGNTIYF. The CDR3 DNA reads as TGTGCCAGCAGATCCAGGGGGAGCTCTGGAAACACCATATATTTT.